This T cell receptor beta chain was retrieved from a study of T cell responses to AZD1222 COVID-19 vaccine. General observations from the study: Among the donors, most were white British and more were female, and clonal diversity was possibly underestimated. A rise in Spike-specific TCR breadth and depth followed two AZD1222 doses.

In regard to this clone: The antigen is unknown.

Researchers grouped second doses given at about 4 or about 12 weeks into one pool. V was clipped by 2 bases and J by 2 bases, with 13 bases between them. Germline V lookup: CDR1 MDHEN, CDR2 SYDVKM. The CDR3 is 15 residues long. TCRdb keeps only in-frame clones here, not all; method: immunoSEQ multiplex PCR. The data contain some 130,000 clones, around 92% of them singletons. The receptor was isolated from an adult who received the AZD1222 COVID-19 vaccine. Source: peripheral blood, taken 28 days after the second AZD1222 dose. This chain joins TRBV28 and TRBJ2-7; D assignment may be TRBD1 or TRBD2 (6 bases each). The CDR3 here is CASSLGRGLAYEQYF. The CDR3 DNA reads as TGTGCCAGCAGTTTAGGTCGGGGGCTGGCCTACGAGCAGTACTTC.